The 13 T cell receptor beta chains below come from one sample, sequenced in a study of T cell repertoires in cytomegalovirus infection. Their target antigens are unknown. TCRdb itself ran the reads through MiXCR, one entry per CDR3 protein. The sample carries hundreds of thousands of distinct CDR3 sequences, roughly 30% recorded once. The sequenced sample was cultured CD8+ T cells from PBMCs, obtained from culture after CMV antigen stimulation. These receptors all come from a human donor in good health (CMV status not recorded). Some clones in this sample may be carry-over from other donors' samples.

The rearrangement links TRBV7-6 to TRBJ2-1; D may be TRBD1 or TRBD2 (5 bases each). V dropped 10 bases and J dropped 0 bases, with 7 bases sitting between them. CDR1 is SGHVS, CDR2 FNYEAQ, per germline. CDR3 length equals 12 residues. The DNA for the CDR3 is TGTGCCATCGGGGCCTCCTACAATGAGCAGTTCTTC. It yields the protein CAIGASYNEQFF.

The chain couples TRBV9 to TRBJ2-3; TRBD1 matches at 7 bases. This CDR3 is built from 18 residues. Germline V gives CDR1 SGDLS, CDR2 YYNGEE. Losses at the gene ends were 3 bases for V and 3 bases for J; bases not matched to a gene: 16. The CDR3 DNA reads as TGTGCCAGCAGCGCCCGACAGGGTACGGAGGAGGAGACAGATACGCAGTATTTT. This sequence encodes CASSARQGTEEETDTQYF.

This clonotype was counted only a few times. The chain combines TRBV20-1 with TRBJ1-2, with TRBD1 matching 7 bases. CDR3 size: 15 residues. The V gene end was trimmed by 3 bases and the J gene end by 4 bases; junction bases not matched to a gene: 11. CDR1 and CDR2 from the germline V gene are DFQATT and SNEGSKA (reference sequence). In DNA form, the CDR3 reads TGCAGTGCTAGTTTACAGGGGTTTCCCCTCTATGGCTACACCTTC. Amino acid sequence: CSASLQGFPLYGYTF.

The CDR3 sequence is CASSQVAGVGEQYF. The CDR3 nucleotides are TGCGCCAGCAGCCAAGTTGCGGGGGTTGGCGAGCAGTACTTC. The gene calls are TRBV4-1 and TRBJ2-7; 7 positions agree with TRBD2. CDR3 length: 14 amino acids. J gave up 6 bases and V 1 base, and 6 bases lay outside the gene matches. The germline V gene encodes CDR1 MGHRA and CDR2 YSYEKL.

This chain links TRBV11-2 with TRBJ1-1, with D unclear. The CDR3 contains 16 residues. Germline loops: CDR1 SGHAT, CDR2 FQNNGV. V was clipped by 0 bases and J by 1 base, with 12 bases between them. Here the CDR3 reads CASSLDGWPGNTEAFF. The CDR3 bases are TGTGCCAGCAGCTTAGACGGCTGGCCGGGGAACACTGAAGCTTTCTTT.

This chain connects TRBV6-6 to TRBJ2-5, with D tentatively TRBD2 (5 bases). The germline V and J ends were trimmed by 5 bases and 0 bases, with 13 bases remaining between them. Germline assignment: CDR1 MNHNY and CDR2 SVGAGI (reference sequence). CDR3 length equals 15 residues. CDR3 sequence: CASSPTGSHQETQYF. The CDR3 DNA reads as TGTGCCAGCAGTCCCACGGGATCCCACCAAGAGACCCAGTACTTC.

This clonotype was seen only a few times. CDR3 bases: TGTGATGGGGGATACGCTTATTCCTACGAGCAGTACGTC. As protein: CDGGYAYSYEQYV. The chain joins TRBV24-1 to TRBJ2-7; D is possibly TRBD1 or TRBD2 (5 bases each). Germline V CDR1 and CDR2: KGHDR, SFDVKD. This CDR3 has 13 residues.

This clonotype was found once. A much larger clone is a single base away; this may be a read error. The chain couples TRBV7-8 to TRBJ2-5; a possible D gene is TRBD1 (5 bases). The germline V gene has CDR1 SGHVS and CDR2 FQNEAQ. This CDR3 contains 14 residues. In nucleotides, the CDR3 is TGTGCCGGCAGCCCACAAGGGGATAGGGAGACCCAGTACTTC. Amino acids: CAGSPQGDRETQYF.

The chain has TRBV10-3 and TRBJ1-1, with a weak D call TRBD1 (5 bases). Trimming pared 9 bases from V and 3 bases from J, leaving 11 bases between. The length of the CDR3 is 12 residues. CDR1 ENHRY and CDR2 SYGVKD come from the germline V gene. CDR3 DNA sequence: TGTGCCATTCAGACAGCAGACACTGAAGCTTTCTTT. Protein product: CAIQTADTEAFF.

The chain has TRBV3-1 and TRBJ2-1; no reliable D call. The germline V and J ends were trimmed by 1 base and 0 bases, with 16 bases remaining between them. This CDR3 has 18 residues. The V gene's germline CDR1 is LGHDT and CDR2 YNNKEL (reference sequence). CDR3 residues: CASSQGYVGSFSYNEQFF. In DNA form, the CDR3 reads TGTGCCAGCAGCCAAGGTTATGTCGGGTCCTTCTCCTACAATGAGCAGTTCTTC.

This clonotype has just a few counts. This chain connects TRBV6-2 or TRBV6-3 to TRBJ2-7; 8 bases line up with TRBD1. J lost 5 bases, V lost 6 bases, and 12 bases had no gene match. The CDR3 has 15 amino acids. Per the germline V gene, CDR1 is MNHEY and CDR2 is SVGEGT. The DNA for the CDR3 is TGTGCCAGCAGCACCCAAGGACAGGGAAGGAACGAGCAGTACGTC. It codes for CASSTQGQGRNEQYV.

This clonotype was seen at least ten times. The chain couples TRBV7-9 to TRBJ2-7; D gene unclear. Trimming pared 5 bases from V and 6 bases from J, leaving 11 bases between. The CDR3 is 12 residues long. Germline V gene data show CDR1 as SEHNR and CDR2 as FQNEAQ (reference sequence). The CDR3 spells CASSGESTEQYF. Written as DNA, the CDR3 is TGTGCCAGCAGCGGCGAGAGTACCGAGCAGTACTTC.

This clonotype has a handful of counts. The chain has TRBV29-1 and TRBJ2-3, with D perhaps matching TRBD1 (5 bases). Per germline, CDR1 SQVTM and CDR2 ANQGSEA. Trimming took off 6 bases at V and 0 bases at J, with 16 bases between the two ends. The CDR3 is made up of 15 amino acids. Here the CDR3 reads CSVESRVSSTDTQYF. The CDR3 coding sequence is TGCAGCGTCGAATCCAGGGTGTCGAGCACAGATACGCAGTATTTT.